This T cell receptor (beta chain) emerged from a study of cytomegalovirus exposure and HLA in healthy donors. Whole-study context: Among 398 genotyped donors, around 82% fell in the Caucasian-associated ancestry cluster.

PCR was performed using 60 Vbeta and 13 Jbeta primers. The protocol was immunoSEQ multiplex PCR, while the TCRdb copy is restricted to in-frame clones and leaves out a portion. The table has around 140,000 clones, roughly 82% seen once. To note about this clone: Its antigen is unidentified.

Broader study findings: With further analysis later on, most CMV-associated TCR beta chains appeared HLA-restricted. Presence/absence comparisons presumed near-even sequencing depth among donors. Reportedly, HLA-A and HLA-B alleles of most subjects were accurately predicted from TCR beta.

The CDR3 has 14 residues. Germline V CDR1 and CDR2: LNHDA, SQIVND (reference sequence). V gave up 6 bases and J gave up 2 bases, with 10 bases separating them. V is TRBV19 and J is TRBJ1-4; D gene unclear. Sequencing input: PBMCs. The TCR was taken from a male donor in good health and CMV-seropositive. The CDR3 DNA sequence: TGTGCCAGTAGCCTGTATCGGACTAATGAAAAACTGTTTTTT. Amino acids: CASSLYRTNEKLFF. The full variable domain, completed using reference TRBV19 and TRBJ1-4, is DGGITQSPKYLFRKEGQNVTLSCEQNLNHDAMYWYRQDPGQGLRLIYYSQIVNDFQKGDIAEGYSVSREKKESFPLTVTSAQKNPTAFYLCASSLYRTNEKLFFGSGTQLSVL.